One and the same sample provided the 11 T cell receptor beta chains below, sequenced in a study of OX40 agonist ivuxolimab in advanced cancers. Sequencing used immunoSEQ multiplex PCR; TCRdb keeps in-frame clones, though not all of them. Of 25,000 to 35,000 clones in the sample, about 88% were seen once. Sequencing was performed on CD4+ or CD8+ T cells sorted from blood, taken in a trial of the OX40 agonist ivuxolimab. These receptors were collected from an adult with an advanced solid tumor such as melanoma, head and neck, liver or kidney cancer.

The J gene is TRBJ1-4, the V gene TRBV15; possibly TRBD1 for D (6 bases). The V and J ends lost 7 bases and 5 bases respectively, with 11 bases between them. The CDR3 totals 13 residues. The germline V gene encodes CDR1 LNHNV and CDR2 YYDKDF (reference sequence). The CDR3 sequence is CATNRGANEKLFF. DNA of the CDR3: TGTGCCACCAATAGGGGGGCGAATGAAAAACTGTTTTTT.

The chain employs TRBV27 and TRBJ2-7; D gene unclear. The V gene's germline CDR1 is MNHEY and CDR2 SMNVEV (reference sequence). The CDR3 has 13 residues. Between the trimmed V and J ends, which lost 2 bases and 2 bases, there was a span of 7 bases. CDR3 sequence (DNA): TGTGCCAGCAGTTTAGGGTTACCCTACGAGCAGTACTTC. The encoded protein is CASSLGLPYEQYF.

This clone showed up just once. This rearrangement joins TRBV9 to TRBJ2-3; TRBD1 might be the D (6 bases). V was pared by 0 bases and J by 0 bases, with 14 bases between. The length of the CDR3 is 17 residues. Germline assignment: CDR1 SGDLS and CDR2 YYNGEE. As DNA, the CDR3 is TGTGCCAGCAGCGTAGAAGTGGGGGCTGATAGCACAGATACGCAGTATTTT. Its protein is CASSVEVGADSTDTQYF.

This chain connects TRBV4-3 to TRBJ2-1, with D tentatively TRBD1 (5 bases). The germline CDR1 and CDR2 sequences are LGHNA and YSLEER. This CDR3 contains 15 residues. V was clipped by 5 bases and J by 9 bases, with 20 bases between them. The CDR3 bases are TGCGCCAGCAGCAATAGGGTCCTACAGGCCCCTGAGCAGTTCTTC. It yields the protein CASSNRVLQAPEQFF.

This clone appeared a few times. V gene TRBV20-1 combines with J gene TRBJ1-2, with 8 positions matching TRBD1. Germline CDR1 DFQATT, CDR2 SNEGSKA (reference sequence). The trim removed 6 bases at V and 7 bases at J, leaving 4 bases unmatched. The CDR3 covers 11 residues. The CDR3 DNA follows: TGCAGTGCCATACAGGGGGGTGGCTACACCTTC. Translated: CSAIQGGGYTF.

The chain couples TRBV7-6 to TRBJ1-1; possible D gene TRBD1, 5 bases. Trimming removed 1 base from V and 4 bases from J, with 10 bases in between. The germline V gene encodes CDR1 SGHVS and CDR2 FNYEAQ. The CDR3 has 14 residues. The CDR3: CASSLGGAVTEAFF. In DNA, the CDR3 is TGTGCCAGCAGCTTAGGAGGGGCGGTCACTGAAGCTTTCTTT.

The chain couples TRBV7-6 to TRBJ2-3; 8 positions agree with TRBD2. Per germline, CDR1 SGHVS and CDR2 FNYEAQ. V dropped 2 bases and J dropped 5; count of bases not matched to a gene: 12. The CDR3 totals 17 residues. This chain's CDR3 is CASSLKSSGPVGDTQYF. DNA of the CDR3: TGTGCCAGCAGCTTAAAATCTAGCGGGCCCGTTGGAGATACGCAGTATTTT. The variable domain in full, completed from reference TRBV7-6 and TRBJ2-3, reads GAGVSQSPRYKVTKRGQDVALRCDPISGHVSLYWYRQALGQGPEFLTYFNYEAQQDKSGLPNDRFSAERPEGSISTLTIQRTEQRDSAMYRCASSLKSSGPVGDTQYFGPGTRLTVL.

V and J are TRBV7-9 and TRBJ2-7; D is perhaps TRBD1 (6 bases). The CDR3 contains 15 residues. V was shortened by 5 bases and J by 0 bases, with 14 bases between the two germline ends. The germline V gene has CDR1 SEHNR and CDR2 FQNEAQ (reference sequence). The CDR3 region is CASSPRTATSYEQYF. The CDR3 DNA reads TGTGCCAGCAGCCCCCGGACAGCCACCTCCTACGAGCAGTACTTC.

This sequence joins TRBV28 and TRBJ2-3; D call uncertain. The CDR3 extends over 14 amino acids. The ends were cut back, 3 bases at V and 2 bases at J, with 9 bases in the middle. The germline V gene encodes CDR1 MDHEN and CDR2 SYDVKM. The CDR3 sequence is CASSFEMATDTQYF. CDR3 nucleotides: TGTGCCAGCAGTTTCGAAATGGCCACAGATACGCAGTATTTT.

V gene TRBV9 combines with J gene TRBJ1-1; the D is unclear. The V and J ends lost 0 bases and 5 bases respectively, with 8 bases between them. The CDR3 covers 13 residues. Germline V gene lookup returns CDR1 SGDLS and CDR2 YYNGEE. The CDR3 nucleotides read TGTGCCAGCAGCGTAGGAGGGCATACTGAAGCTTTCTTT. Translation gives CASSVGGHTEAFF.

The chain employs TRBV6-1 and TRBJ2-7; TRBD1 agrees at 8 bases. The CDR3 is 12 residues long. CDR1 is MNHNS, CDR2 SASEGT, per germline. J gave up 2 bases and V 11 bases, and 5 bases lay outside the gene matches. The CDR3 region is CAAGTGTYEQYF. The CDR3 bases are TGTGCCGCCGGGACAGGCACCTACGAGCAGTACTTC.